These T cell receptor beta chains were read from a single sample in a study of blood T cells in healthy people across ages. TCRdb ran MiXCR on the 5' RACE reads and lists one entry per CDR3 protein. Among 450,000 to 600,000 distinct CDR3 sequences listed, about 27% were seen once. The same specimen was also included in a second study, on T cells of mothers and their children.

The material sequenced was blood. The receptors were gathered from a boy aged 2 to 10 in good health. The CDR3 runs from the conserved cysteine through the conserved F or W. D genes are given only for firm matches. Rows may omit the clone size; those that give it use once, few, many or a size class.

size: NA
J: TRBJ1-2
V: TRBV4-1
D: TRBD1
CDR3: CASSQEWSLGQGARGYTF
DNA: TGCGCCAGCAGCCAAGAATGGTCTCTTGGACAGGGGGCGCGCGGCTACACCTTC

size: few
J: TRBJ2-3
V: TRBV19
D: NA
CDR3: CASSIQLGRGTDTQYF
DNA: TGTGCCAGTAGTATACAACTAGGTCGGGGCACAGATACGCAGTATTTT

size: NA
J: TRBJ1-2
V: TRBV20-1
D: TRBD1
CDR3: CSARDGDRTF
DNA: TGCAGTGCTAGAGACGGGGACAGGACTTTC

size: NA
J: TRBJ2-5
V: TRBV7-9
D: TRBD1
CDR3: CASSFGTGRETQYF
DNA: TGTGCCAGCAGCTTTGGGACAGGGCGGGAGACCCAGTACTTC

size: few
J: TRBJ1-1
V: TRBV2
D: NA
CDR3: CASSPTGTNTEAFF
DNA: TGTGCCAGCAGTCCGACAGGAACAAACACTGAAGCTTTCTTT

size: NA
J: TRBJ2-1
V: TRBV9
D: TRBD2
CDR3: CASSVGKGLVDEQFF
DNA: TGTGCCAGCAGCGTCGGTAAGGGACTAGTCGATGAGCAGTTCTTC

size: NA
J: TRBJ1-4
V: TRBV12-5
D: NA
CDR3: CASGLVPGGKLFF
DNA: TGTGCTAGTGGTTTGGTGCCAGGAGGAAAACTGTTTTTT

size: few
J: TRBJ2-4
V: TRBV19
D: TRBD1
CDR3: CASSAGQGSGLAKNIQYF
DNA: TGTGCCAGTAGTGCGGGACAGGGGTCTGGGCTAGCCAAAAACATTCAGTACTTC

size: few
J: TRBJ2-3
V: TRBV5-1
D: TRBD2
CDR3: CASSLGRTRGRLDTQYF
DNA: TGCGCCAGCAGCTTGGGTCGGACTAGGGGTAGATTGGACACGCAGTATTTT

size: NA
J: TRBJ2-6
V: TRBV20-1
D: NA
CDR3: CSARRGPSSGANVLTF
DNA: TGCAGTGCTAGGAGGGGTCCGAGCTCTGGGGCCAACGTCCTGACTTTC

size: NA
J: TRBJ2-1
V: TRBV21-1
D: NA
CDR3: CASSKGSPHKAGGHNEQFF
DNA: TGTGCCAGCAGCAAAGGGTCCCCCCACAAAGCGGGAGGCCACAATGAGCAGTTCTTC

size: NA
J: TRBJ1-5
V: TRBV12-3/TRBV12-4
D: NA
CDR3: CASSKEPPQPQHF
DNA: TGTGCCAGCAGCAAGGAGCCACCTCAGCCCCAGCATTTT

size: NA
J: TRBJ2-5
V: TRBV10-3
D: TRBD2
CDR3: CAIGGVKETQYF
DNA: TGTGCCATCGGGGGGGTGAAAGAGACCCAGTACTTC

size: NA
J: TRBJ2-1
V: TRBV6-4
D: NA
CDR3: CASSASPSNEQFF
DNA: TGTGCCAGCAGTGCCTCCCCCAGCAATGAGCAGTTCTTC

size: few
J: TRBJ2-4
V: TRBV12-3/TRBV12-4
D: NA
CDR3: CASSFGLAVAKNIRYF
DNA: TGTGCCAGCAGTTTCGGCCTAGCCGTAGCCAAAAACATTCGGTACTTC

size: few
J: TRBJ2-5
V: TRBV14
D: NA
CDR3: CASSKGTAETQYF
DNA: TGTGCCAGCAGTAAGGGGACGGCGGAGACCCAGTACTTC

size: NA
J: TRBJ2-1
V: TRBV5-1
D: NA
CDR3: CASSLVPLSEQFF
DNA: TGCGCCAGCAGCTTGGTTCCACTAAGTGAGCAGTTCTTC

size: once
J: TRBJ2-5
V: TRBV19
D: TRBD2
CDR3: CASRDLVAGETQYF
DNA: TGTGCCAGTAGGGATCTCGTAGCGGGAGAGACCCAGTACTTC

size: once
J: TRBJ1-4
V: TRBV7-9
D: TRBD1
CDR3: CASSGTGFGEELFF
DNA: TGTGCCAGCAGCGGGACAGGGTTTGGTGAAGAACTGTTTTTT

size: NA
J: TRBJ2-1
V: TRBV6-5
D: NA
CDR3: CASSYRLGYNEQFF
DNA: TGTGCCAGCAGTTACCGCTTGGGCTACAATGAGCAGTTCTTC

size: NA
J: TRBJ2-7
V: TRBV29-1
D: NA
CDR3: CSAAGEVYEQYF
DNA: TGCAGCGCGGCAGGGGAAGTATACGAGCAGTACTTC

size: NA
J: TRBJ2-1
V: TRBV12-3/TRBV12-4
D: TRBD2
CDR3: CASSFVIAGGYNEQFF
DNA: TGTGCCAGCAGTTTTGTCATAGCGGGAGGCTACAATGAGCAGTTCTTC

size: NA
J: TRBJ1-1
V: TRBV7-8
D: NA
CDR3: CASSLATFMMNTEAFF
DNA: TGTGCCAGCAGCTTAGCGACCTTCATGATGAACACTGAAGCTTTCTTT

size: NA
J: TRBJ2-7
V: TRBV12-5
D: TRBD1
CDR3: CASGLVPDRVPYEQYF
DNA: TGTGCTAGTGGTTTGGTACCGGACAGGGTGCCCTACGAGCAGTACTTC

size: few
J: TRBJ2-4
V: TRBV21-1
D: NA
CDR3: CASSSIQYF
DNA: TGTGCCAGCAGCAGTATTCAGTACTTC

size: NA
J: TRBJ2-1
V: TRBV6-5
D: NA
CDR3: CASYKQFF
DNA: TGTGCCAGCTACAAGCAGTTCTTC

size: few
J: TRBJ1-6
V: TRBV5-1
D: NA
CDR3: CASSLQGNNSPLHF
DNA: TGCGCCAGCAGCTTGCAAGGGAATAATTCACCCCTCCACTTT

size: few
J: TRBJ2-4
V: TRBV11-1
D: NA
CDR3: CASRGENIQYF
DNA: TGTGCCAGCAGGGGAGAAAACATTCAGTACTTC

size: many
J: TRBJ2-5
V: TRBV12-3/TRBV12-4
D: NA
CDR3: CASSFGTDQETQYF
DNA: TGTGCCAGCAGTTTCGGGACCGACCAAGAGACCCAGTACTTC

size: few
J: TRBJ2-3
V: TRBV6-1
D: TRBD2
CDR3: CASSRRRLAGLGDTQYF
DNA: TGTGCCAGCAGTAGAAGACGACTAGCGGGATTGGGAGATACGCAGTATTTT

size: NA
J: TRBJ2-2
V: TRBV3-1
D: NA
CDR3: CASSPRGETTGELFF
DNA: TGTGCCAGCAGCCCACGCGGGGAAACCACCGGGGAGCTGTTTTTT

size: NA
J: TRBJ2-3
V: TRBV5-1
D: TRBD2
CDR3: CASSPLGTSGGGDTQYF
DNA: TGCGCCAGCAGCCCTCTAGGGACTAGCGGGGGCGGAGATACGCAGTATTTT

size: NA
J: TRBJ1-1
V: TRBV12-5
D: NA
CDR3: CASGFSRIEAFF
DNA: TGTGCTAGTGGTTTTTCGCGGATAGAAGCTTTCTTT

size: many
J: TRBJ2-7
V: TRBV5-5
D: TRBD1
CDR3: CASRRTGAYEQYF
DNA: TGTGCCAGCAGACGGACAGGGGCCTACGAGCAGTACTTC

size: few
J: TRBJ2-3
V: TRBV6-4
D: TRBD2
CDR3: CASSNTASSGGGSTDTQYF
DNA: TGTGCCAGCAGTAACACCGCTTCTAGCGGGGGTGGAAGCACAGATACGCAGTATTTT

size: NA
J: TRBJ2-7
V: TRBV10-3
D: NA
CDR3: CAISDSQGGDEQYF
DNA: TGTGCCATCAGTGATAGTCAGGGTGGGGACGAGCAGTACTTC

size: once
J: TRBJ2-1
V: TRBV5-6
D: NA
CDR3: CASSLFSGARNEQFF
DNA: TGTGCCAGCAGTTTATTTTCAGGGGCCCGCAATGAGCAGTTCTTC

size: NA
J: TRBJ1-5
V: TRBV6-9
D: NA
CDR3: CASSHWGDSNQPQHF
DNA: TGTGCCAGCAGTCATTGGGGGGATAGCAATCAGCCCCAGCATTTT

size: NA
J: TRBJ2-4
V: TRBV4-2
D: TRBD2
CDR3: CASSQLAGGLIFQYF
DNA: TGTGCCAGCAGCCAACTAGCGGGGGGCCTCATTTTTCAGTACTTC

size: many
J: TRBJ2-4
V: TRBV6-6
D: NA
CDR3: CASSPHSTGLQNIQYF
DNA: TGTGCCAGCAGTCCGCACTCTACAGGCCTACAAAACATTCAGTACTTC